A single sample is the source of the 22 T cell receptor beta chains below, sequenced in a study of technical replicates of blood from a handful of donors. Assay: immunoSEQ multiplex PCR; the TCRdb copy retains only in-frame clones and omits some. The repertoire holds approximately 73,000 clones, 85% to 95% seen once, with 0.39% in the top ten. Material for sequencing was T cells isolated from PBMCs. The source of these receptors is a human donor in good health.

The chain uses TRBV5-1 and TRBJ1-4; 9 bases align to TRBD1. V shed 7 bases, J shed 4 bases, and the junction held 5 bases outside the gene matches. The CDR3 consists of 14 residues. Germline V CDR1 and CDR2: SGHRS, YFSETQ. This chain's CDR3 is CASYPGQGNEKLFF. DNA of the CDR3: TGCGCCAGCTATCCGGGACAGGGTAATGAAAAACTGTTTTTT.

The rearrangement links TRBV23-1 to TRBJ2-7; 7 bases align to TRBD2. TRBV23-1 is noted as an ORF with a role that remains uncertain. Trimming took 0 bases from V and 2 from J; bases not matched to a gene: 4. The CDR3 covers 15 residues. The CDR3 bases are TGCGCCAGCAGTCAATCGCGGGGGAGAGCCTACGAGCAGTACTTC. It codes for CASSQSRGRAYEQYF.

The chain carries TRBV28 and TRBJ2-3; D may be TRBD2 (6 bases). The germline CDR1 and CDR2 sequences are MDHEN and SYDVKM. Trimming cost V 5 bases and J 3 bases, with 15 bases left between them. CDR3 length: 15 residues. CDR3 loop: CASSISHSGTDTQYF. The CDR3 coding sequence is TGTGCCAGCAGTATAAGCCATAGCGGAACAGATACGCAGTATTTT.

V is TRBV29-1 and J is TRBJ1-2, with D perhaps TRBD1 (5 bases). The CDR3 totals 12 residues. The V and J ends lost 6 bases and 0 bases respectively, with 8 bases between them. In germline, CDR1 is SQVTM, CDR2 ANQGSEA. CDR3 in DNA: TGCAGCGTGGGAGGGGCTAACTATGGCTACACCTTC. Its protein is CSVGGANYGYTF. Together with reference TRBV29-1 and TRBJ1-2, the CDR3 gives the full variable domain: SAVISQKPSRDICQRGTSLTIQCQVDSQVTMMFWYRQQPGQSLTLIATANQGSEATYESGFVIDKFPISRPNLTFSTLTVSNMSPEDSSIYLCSVGGANYGYTFGSGTRLTVV.

In nucleotides, the CDR3 is TGTGCCAGCAGCCGTATCTGGGTAACAGCTACCGGCTACACCTTC. Residues: CASSRIWVTATGYTF. The V and J genes are TRBV7-9 and TRBJ1-2; D not certain. The CDR3 sequence is 15 residues long. The germline gives CDR1 SEHNR, CDR2 FQNEAQ (reference sequence). V was trimmed by 5 bases and J by 8 bases, leaving 21 bases between them.

The V gene is TRBV27, the J gene TRBJ2-7; TRBD2 matches 11 bases. CDR1 is MNHEY and CDR2 is SMNVEV in the germline V gene (reference sequence). The CDR3 is made up of 15 amino acids. Trimming at V came to 2 bases and at J to 3 bases, leaving 3 bases not matched to a gene. This CDR3 reads CASSLIAGGVYEQYF. CDR3 DNA sequence: TGTGCCAGCAGTTTAATAGCGGGAGGGGTCTACGAGCAGTACTTC.

This chain connects TRBV9 to TRBJ1-1, with D possibly being TRBD1 (5 bases). The germline CDR1 and CDR2 sequences are SGDLS and YYNGEE. This CDR3 is 16 amino acids long. Trimming took off 5 bases at V and 0 bases at J, with 17 bases between the two ends. This CDR3 reads CASSPILTVLNTEAFF. The CDR3 bases are TGTGCCAGCAGTCCAATTTTGACAGTCTTGAACACTGAAGCTTTCTTT. Full variable domain (remainder filled in from reference TRBV9 and TRBJ1-1): DSGVTQTPKHLITATGQRVTLRCSPRSGDLSVYWYQQSLDQGLQFLIQYYNGEERAKGNILERFSAQQFPDLHSELNLSSLELGDSALYFCASSPILTVLNTEAFFGQGTRLTVV.

This chain links TRBV6-1 with TRBJ2-1; 8 nucleotides match TRBD2. This CDR3 is 16 amino acids long. CDR1 is MNHNS, CDR2 SASEGT, per germline. Trimming cost V 2 bases and J 8 bases; bases outside gene matches: 11. CDR3 protein: CASSELIQELADEQFF. CDR3 DNA sequence: TGTGCCAGCAGTGAATTGATACAGGAACTAGCGGATGAGCAGTTCTTC.

This sequence joins TRBV21-1 and TRBJ2-1; the table names TRBD2, a call not compared with the DNA. TRBV21-1 has pseudogene status. This CDR3 spans 20 amino acids. CDR3 sequence reads: CASSKVVSGRAQPAYNEQFF. As DNA, the CDR3 is TGTGCCAGCAGCAAAGTGGTCAGCGGGAGGGCCCAACCTGCCTACAATGAGCAGTTCTTC.

This chain connects TRBV11-2 to TRBJ2-5; D is ambiguous. This CDR3 region has 12 residues. Trimming removed 0 bases from V and 8 bases from J, with 7 bases in between. Germline CDR1 SGHAT, CDR2 FQNNGV. Here the CDR3 reads CASSLDELTQYF. The CDR3 DNA reads as TGTGCCAGCAGCTTAGATGAGCTTACCCAGTACTTC.

V is TRBV10-3 and J is TRBJ2-1, with D hard to call. The germline V and J ends were trimmed by 2 bases and 9 bases, with 11 bases remaining between them. CDR3 size: 13 residues. Germline V lookup: CDR1 ENHRY, CDR2 SYGVKD. Written as DNA, the CDR3 is TGTGCCATCAGTGAGGGTGTTAGCTTTGAGCAGTTCTTC. It yields the protein CAISEGVSFEQFF.

V is TRBV5-1 and J is TRBJ2-7, with TRBD1 identical over 10 bases. CDR1 is SGHRS, CDR2 YFSETQ, per germline. The CDR3 covers 16 residues. Germline trimming cut 4 bases from V and 6 bases from J; bases unmatched to any gene: 13. This CDR3 is CASSGGDRGLVVEQYF. CDR3 nucleotide sequence: TGCGCCAGCAGCGGGGGGGACAGGGGCTTGGTTGTCGAGCAGTACTTC.

V gene TRBV14 combines with J gene TRBJ2-5, with unresolved D. V was trimmed by 0 bases and J by 0 bases, leaving 8 bases between them. This CDR3 has 15 amino acids. CDR1 and CDR2 (germline): SGHDN, FVKESK. CDR3 residues: CASSQEVAYQETQYF. Written as DNA, the CDR3 is TGTGCCAGCAGCCAAGAGGTAGCCTACCAAGAGACCCAGTACTTC.

This clone was seen just once. The rearrangement uses TRBV15 and TRBJ2-5; 9 positions match TRBD2. Trimming cost V 3 bases and J 5 bases; bases outside gene matches: 10. CDR3 length equals 16 residues. Germline V gene data show CDR1 as LNHNV and CDR2 as YYDKDF (reference sequence). CDR3 sequence reads: CATSREIAGVHETQYF. In nucleotides, the CDR3 is TGTGCCACCAGCAGGGAAATAGCGGGAGTGCATGAGACCCAGTACTTC.

The chain recombines TRBV14 with TRBJ2-6, with D perhaps matching TRBD2 (6 bases). Deletions cut 4 bases from V and 0 bases from J, with 13 bases between. The V gene's germline CDR1 is SGHDN and CDR2 FVKESK. This CDR3 region has 17 residues. The CDR3 coding sequence is TGTGCCAGCAGCCTTTGGGGGGATTTCTCTGGGGCCAACGTCCTGACTTTC. This translates into CASSLWGDFSGANVLTF.

Concerning this clone: Different DNA sequences within this sample yield the same CDR3. The chain is built from TRBV9 and TRBJ2-1, with D maybe TRBD2 (6 bases). Looked up from germline, CDR1 is SGDLS and CDR2 is YYNGEE. V dropped 2 bases and J dropped 4 bases, with 13 bases sitting between them. The CDR3 is 15 amino acids. Here the CDR3 reads CASSVSGRSYNEQFF. CDR3 nucleotide sequence: TGTGCCAGCAGCGTGTCCGGGAGATCTTACAATGAGCAGTTCTTC.

This chain uses TRBV21-1 with TRBJ1-2; TRBD1 reflects the table's D call only, with no check against the DNA. TRBV21-1 is a pseudogene locus. CDR3 length: 18 residues. The CDR3 loop reads CASSTTKTGTDLNYGYTF. The CDR3, as DNA: TGTGCCAGCAGCACAACTAAAACCGGGACAGATCTTAACTATGGCTACACCTTC.

The rearrangement links TRBV6-5 to TRBJ1-1; D is undetermined. This CDR3 has 15 amino acids. The germline gives CDR1 MNHEY, CDR2 SVGAGI. V was cut by 1 base and J by 4 bases, with 13 bases left in between. The chain's CDR3 is CASSYYISGFTEAFF. CDR3 in DNA: TGTGCCAGCAGTTACTATATATCCGGGTTCACTGAAGCTTTCTTT.

This clone was seen once. V is TRBV14 and J is TRBJ2-4, with D maybe TRBD1 (5 bases). Trimming removed 1 base at V and 1 base at J, with 11 bases between. The CDR3 is 16 residues long. Germline assignment: CDR1 SGHDN and CDR2 FVKESK. Written as DNA, the CDR3 is TGTGCCAGCAGCCAAGTAGGGGCCAGGGCCAAAAACATTCAGTACTTC. It specifies CASSQVGARAKNIQYF.

The V gene is TRBV19, the J gene TRBJ2-1, with D possibly TRBD1 on 5 matching bases. Germline V gene data show CDR1 as LNHDA and CDR2 as SQIVND (reference sequence). CDR3 size: 13 residues. With 6 bases removed from V and 2 bases from J, the gap between germline ends came to 8 bases. The CDR3 coding sequence is TGTGCCAGTAGAAGACAGACCTACAATGAGCAGTTCTTC. Amino acid sequence: CASRRQTYNEQFF.

V is TRBV27 and J is TRBJ2-1; the D is unclear. Germline CDR1 reads MNHEY; CDR2 reads SMNVEV (reference sequence). V was pared by 7 bases and J by 3 bases, with 13 bases between. This CDR3 has 14 residues. The CDR3 reads CASTRLSNYNEQFF. CDR3 bases: TGTGCCAGCACCCGACTTTCAAACTACAATGAGCAGTTCTTC.

V gene TRBV11-2 combines with J gene TRBJ1-2; TRBD1 agrees at 7 bases. Trimming took 5 bases from V and 4 from J; bases not matched to a gene: 13. The CDR3 spans 16 residues. Germline V gene sequence: CDR1 SGHAT, CDR2 FQNNGV. The DNA of the CDR3 is TGTGCCAGCAGCCACATATGGGACAGCCCACCCTATGGCTACACCTTC. It specifies CASSHIWDSPPYGYTF.